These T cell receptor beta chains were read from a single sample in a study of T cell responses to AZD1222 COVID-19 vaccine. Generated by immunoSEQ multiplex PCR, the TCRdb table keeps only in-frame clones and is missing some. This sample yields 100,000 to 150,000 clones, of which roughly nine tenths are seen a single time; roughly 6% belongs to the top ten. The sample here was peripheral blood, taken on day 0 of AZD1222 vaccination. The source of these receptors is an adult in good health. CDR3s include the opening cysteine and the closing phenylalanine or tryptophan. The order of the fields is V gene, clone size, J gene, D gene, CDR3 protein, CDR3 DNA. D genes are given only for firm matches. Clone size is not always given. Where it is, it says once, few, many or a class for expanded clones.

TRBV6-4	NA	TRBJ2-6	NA	CASSDIFSGANVLTF	TGTGCCAGCAGTGATATTTTCTCTGGGGCCAACGTCCTGACTTTC
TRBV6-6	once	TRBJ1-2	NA	CASSYSDRFQGYTF	TGTGCCAGCAGTTACTCCGACAGGTTTCAAGGCTACACCTTC
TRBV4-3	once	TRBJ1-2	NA	CASSQAIGQANYGYTF	TGCGCCAGCAGCCAAGCCATTGGGCAGGCTAACTATGGCTACACCTTC
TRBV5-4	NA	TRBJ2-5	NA	CASSLGSQETQYF	TGTGCCAGCAGCTTGGGTTCCCAAGAGACCCAGTACTTC
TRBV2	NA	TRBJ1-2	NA	CASSGEGYHGYTF	TGTGCCAGCAGTGGAGAAGGGTATCATGGCTACACCTTC
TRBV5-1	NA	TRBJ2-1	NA	CASGARGALYNEQFF	TGCGCCAGCGGGGCCCGAGGGGCTCTCTACAATGAGCAGTTCTTC
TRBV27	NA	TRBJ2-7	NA	CATRPRDDEQYF	TGTGCCACCCGCCCCAGGGACGACGAGCAGTACTTC
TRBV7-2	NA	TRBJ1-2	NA	CASSSDTGLNGYTF	TGTGCCAGCAGCTCCGATACAGGGTTAAATGGCTACACCTTC
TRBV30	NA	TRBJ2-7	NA	CAWSPGASYEQYF	TGTGCCTGGAGTCCCGGGGCCTCCTACGAGCAGTACTTC
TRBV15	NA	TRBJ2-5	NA	CATSSGTQETQYF	TGTGCCACCAGCAGCGGGACCCAAGAGACCCAGTACTTC
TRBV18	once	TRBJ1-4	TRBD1	CASTRDSNEKLFF	TGTGCCAGCACCCGGGACAGTAATGAAAAACTGTTTTTT
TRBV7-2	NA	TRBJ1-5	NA	CASSLGPSQPQHF	TGTGCCAGCAGCTTAGGCCCAAGTCAGCCCCAGCATTTT
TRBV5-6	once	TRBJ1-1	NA	CASSLGGLEAFF	TGTGCCAGCAGCTTGGGGGGACTCGAAGCTTTCTTT
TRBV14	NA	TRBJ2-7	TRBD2	CASSLPGLDAYEQYF	TGTGCCAGCAGCCTGCCGGGACTAGACGCCTACGAGCAGTACTTC
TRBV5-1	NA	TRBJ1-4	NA	CASSLWGGNEKLFF	TGCGCCAGCAGCTTGTGGGGTGGTAATGAAAAACTGTTTTTT
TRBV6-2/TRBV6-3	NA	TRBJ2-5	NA	CASSSRGEETQYF	TGTGCCAGCAGTTCCAGGGGAGAGGAGACCCAGTACTTC
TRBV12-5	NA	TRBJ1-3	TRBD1	CASGPQAGTGSTGNTIYF	TGTGCTAGTGGTCCGCAAGCCGGGACAGGGAGTACGGGAAACACCATATATTTT
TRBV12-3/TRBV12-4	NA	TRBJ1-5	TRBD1	CASRRTGDQPQHF	TGTGCCAGCAGGAGGACAGGAGATCAGCCCCAGCATTTT
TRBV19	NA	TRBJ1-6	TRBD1	CASSIALGGQGRGSLHF	TGTGCCAGTAGTATAGCTCTTGGCGGACAGGGTAGAGGATCCCTCCACTTT
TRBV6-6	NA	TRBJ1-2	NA	CASSPQGAVGYTF	TGTGCCAGCAGTCCTCAGGGAGCGGTTGGCTACACCTTC
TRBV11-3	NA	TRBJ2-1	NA	CASSLSAAREQFF	TGTGCCAGCAGCTTATCAGCTGCCAGGGAGCAGTTCTTC
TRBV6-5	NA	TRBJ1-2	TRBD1	CASSSQGGDGYTF	TGTGCCAGCAGTTCACAGGGGGGTGATGGCTACACCTTC
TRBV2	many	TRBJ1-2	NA	CASSASAYGYTF	TGTGCCAGCAGTGCAAGCGCCTATGGCTACACCTTC
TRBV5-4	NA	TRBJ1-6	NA	CASSLTADNSPLHF	TGTGCCAGCAGCTTGACAGCTGATAATTCACCCCTCCACTTT
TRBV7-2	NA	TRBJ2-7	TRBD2	CASSSRTSGGAYEQYF	TGTGCCAGCAGCTCAAGAACTAGCGGGGGGGCGTACGAGCAGTACTTC
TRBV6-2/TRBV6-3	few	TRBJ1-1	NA	CASSLGTEAFF	TGTGCCAGCAGTCTGGGCACTGAAGCTTTCTTT
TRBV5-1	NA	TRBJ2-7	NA	CASSNGEAYEQYF	TGCGCCAGCAGTAACGGGGAGGCCTACGAGCAGTACTTC
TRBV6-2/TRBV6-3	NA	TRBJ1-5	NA	CASSYEGNQPQHF	TGTGCCAGCAGTTACGAGGGAAACCAGCCCCAGCATTTT
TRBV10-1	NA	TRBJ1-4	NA	CASSDRALGNEKLFF	TGCGCCAGCAGTGATCGGGCTTTGGGAAATGAAAAACTGTTTTTT
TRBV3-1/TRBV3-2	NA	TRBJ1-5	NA	CASSLVGDQPQHF	TGTGCCAGCAGCTTAGTAGGCGATCAGCCCCAGCATTTT
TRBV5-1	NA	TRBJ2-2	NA	CASSIGPTGELFF	TGCGCCAGCAGCATAGGACCAACCGGGGAGCTGTTTTTT
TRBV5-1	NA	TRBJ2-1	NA	CASSSGRRNYNEQFF	TGCGCCAGCAGTTCAGGACGGCGAAACTACAATGAGCAGTTCTTC
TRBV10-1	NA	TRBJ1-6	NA	CASSGTAAVGNSPLHF	TGCGCCAGCAGTGGGACAGCGGCCGTGGGAAATTCACCCCTCCACTTT
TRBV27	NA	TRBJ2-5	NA	CASSLGQGRGTQYF	TGTGCCAGCAGTTTAGGTCAGGGTAGGGGGACCCAGTACTTC
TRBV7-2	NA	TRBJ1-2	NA	CASSGTGLGGYTF	TGTGCCAGCAGTGGTACGGGACTTGGTGGCTACACCTTC
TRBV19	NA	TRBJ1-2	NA	CASSLLLTIGPLYGYTF	TGTGCCAGTAGCTTACTATTAACTATCGGGCCTCTCTATGGCTACACCTTC
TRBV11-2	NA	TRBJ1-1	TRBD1	CASSLSTGGRSEAFF	TGTGCCAGCAGCTTATCGACAGGGGGCAGATCTGAAGCTTTCTTT
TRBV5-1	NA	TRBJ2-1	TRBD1	CASSPRDRGIEQFF	TGCGCCAGCAGCCCGCGGGACAGGGGGATTGAGCAGTTCTTC
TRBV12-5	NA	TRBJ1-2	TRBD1	CASGFATGADGYTF	TGTGCTAGTGGTTTCGCTACAGGGGCCGATGGCTACACCTTC
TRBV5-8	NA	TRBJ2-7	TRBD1	CASRLTGGEQYF	TGTGCCAGCAGACTTACAGGGGGCGAGCAGTACTTC
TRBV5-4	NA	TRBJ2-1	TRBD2	CASSSSAGGPGEQFF	TGTGCCAGCAGCTCCTCCGCGGGGGGGCCGGGAGAGCAGTTCTTC
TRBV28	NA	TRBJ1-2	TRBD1	CASSLVVQGAKYGYTF	TGTGCCAGCAGTTTAGTCGTGCAGGGGGCTAAGTATGGCTACACCTTC
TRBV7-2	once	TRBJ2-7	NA	CASSYDRGSEQYF	TGTGCCAGCAGCTACGACAGAGGGAGCGAGCAGTACTTC